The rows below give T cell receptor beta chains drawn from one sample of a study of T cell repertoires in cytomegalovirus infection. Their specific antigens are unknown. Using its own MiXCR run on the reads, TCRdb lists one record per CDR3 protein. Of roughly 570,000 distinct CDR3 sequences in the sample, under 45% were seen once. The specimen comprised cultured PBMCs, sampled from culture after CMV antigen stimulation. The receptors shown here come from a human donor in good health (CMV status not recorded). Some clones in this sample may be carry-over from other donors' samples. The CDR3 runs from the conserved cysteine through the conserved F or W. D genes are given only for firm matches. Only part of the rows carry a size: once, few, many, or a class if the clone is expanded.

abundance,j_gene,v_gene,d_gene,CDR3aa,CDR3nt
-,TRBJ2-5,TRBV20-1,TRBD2,CSARDLSGSGGETQYF,TGCAGTGCTAGAGATCTTAGCGGGAGTGGAGGGGAGACCCAGTACTTC
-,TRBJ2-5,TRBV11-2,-,CASSLIDRQETQYF,TGTGCCAGCAGCTTAATTGACAGACAAGAGACCCAGTACTTC
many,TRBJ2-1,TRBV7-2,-,CASSFVSGALLYNEQFF,TGTGCCAGCAGCTTCGTGTCGGGGGCACTTCTCTACAATGAGCAGTTCTTC
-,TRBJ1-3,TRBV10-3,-,CAISATDKAGNTIYF,TGTGCCATCAGTGCGACCGACAAAGCTGGAAACACCATATATTTT
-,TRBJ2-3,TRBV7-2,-,CASTPVTDTQYF,TGTGCCAGCACCCCGGTCACAGATACGCAGTATTTT
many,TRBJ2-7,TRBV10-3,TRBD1,CAVRDRGNLYEQYF,TGTGCCGTTCGGGACAGGGGTAACCTCTACGAGCAGTACTTC
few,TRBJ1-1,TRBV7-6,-,CASSTETGNTEAFF,TGTGCCAGCAGCACCGAGACGGGAAACACTGAAGCTTTCTTT
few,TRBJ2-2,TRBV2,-,CASYRDFTGELFF,TGTGCCAGTTACCGGGATTTCACCGGGGAGCTGTTTTTT
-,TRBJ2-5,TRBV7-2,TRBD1,CASSPPGTAQETQYF,TGTGCCAGCAGCCCTCCCGGGACAGCCCAAGAGACCCAGTACTTC
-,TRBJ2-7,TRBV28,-,CASSLFGAREQYF,TGTGCCAGCAGTTTGTTCGGGGCGCGAGAGCAGTACTTC
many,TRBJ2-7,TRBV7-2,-,CASSSFPGAYEQYF,TGTGCCAGCAGCTCTTTTCCAGGCGCCTACGAGCAGTACTTC
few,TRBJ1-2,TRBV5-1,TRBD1,CASRKTGEDYGYTF,TGCGCCAGCAGGAAAACAGGGGAGGACTATGGCTACACCTTC
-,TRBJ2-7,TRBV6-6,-,CASTLPGRYEQYF,TGTGCCAGCACCCTTCCGGGCCGCTACGAGCAGTACTTC
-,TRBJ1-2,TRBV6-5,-,CASSYFSGFGYTF,TGTGCCAGCAGTTACTTCTCAGGGTTTGGCTACACCTTC
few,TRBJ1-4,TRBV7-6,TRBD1,CASSLVGTGHEKLFF,TGTGCCAGCAGCTTAGTCGGGACAGGGCATGAAAAACTGTTTTTT
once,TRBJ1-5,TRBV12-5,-,CASGDSNSNQPQHF,TGTGCTAGTGGAGACAGTAATAGCAATCAGCCCCAGCATTTT
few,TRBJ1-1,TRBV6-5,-,CASSYYGSEAFF,TGTGCCAGCAGTTACTACGGATCAGAAGCTTTCTTT
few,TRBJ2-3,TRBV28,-,CASSFRFTQYF,TGTGCCAGCAGTTTTAGGTTTACGCAGTATTTT
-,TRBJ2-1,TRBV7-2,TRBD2,CASSLDPSGGNEQFF,TGTGCCAGCAGCCTCGACCCTAGCGGGGGGAATGAGCAGTTCTTC
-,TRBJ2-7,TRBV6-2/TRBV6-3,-,CASSPRTRTRGQYF,TGTGCCAGCAGTCCCAGGACCAGAACGAGGGGGCAGTACTTC
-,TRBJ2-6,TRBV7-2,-,CASSFRAVSGANVLTF,TGTGCCAGCAGCTTCAGGGCAGTCTCTGGGGCCAACGTCCTGACTTTC